The rows below give T cell receptor beta chains drawn from one sample of a study of cytomegalovirus exposure and HLA in healthy donors. Data came from immunoSEQ multiplex PCR; TCRdb stores just in-frame clones and leaves some out. This sample has 90,000 to 100,000 clones, with 60% to 80% found just once. Sequences were obtained from PBMCs. These receptors were taken from an older woman in good health and CMV-seropositive. CDR3s include the opening cysteine and the closing phenylalanine or tryptophan. The order of the fields is D gene, clone size, CDR3 length, V gene, J gene, CDR3 DNA, CDR3 protein. The D gene is left open where the match is weak. Expanded clones get a size class; other rows say once, few or many, or leave the size out.

.	once	13	TRBV29-1	TRBJ2-2	TGCAGCGGGCGGACTTTGAACACCGGGGAGCTGTTTTTT	CSGRTLNTGELFF
.	few	14	TRBV6-5	TRBJ1-1	TGTGCCAGCAGTAAGCCGGGACAGAACACTGAAGCTTTCTTT	CASSKPGQNTEAFF
.	.	13	TRBV11-3	TRBJ2-1	TGTGCCAGCAGCTCAGGGGAGCGCAATGAGCAGTTCTTC	CASSSGERNEQFF
.	.	14	TRBV5-1	TRBJ2-7	TGCGCCAGCAGCCCTCGGGGGACAGTTGAGGAGCAGTACTTC	CASSPRGTVEEQYF
.	few	19	TRBV2	TRBJ1-4	TGTGCCAGCAGTATCACGTCCGGACTCTCTTTGGCGGGTAATGAAAAACTGTTTTTT	CASSITSGLSLAGNEKLFF
.	.	14	TRBV9	TRBJ1-5	TGTGCCAGCGGAGCGACCCCCTCCCGGCAGCCCCAGCATTTT	CASGATPSRQPQHF
.	.	14	TRBV7-9	TRBJ1-1	TGTTCCAGCAGCTTGGACACAGTGAACACTGAAGCTTTCTTT	CSSSLDTVNTEAFF
TRBD1	.	16	TRBV16	TRBJ1-5	TGTGCCAGCAGCCCTAGGGACAGGGGGCGCGGTCAGCCCCAGCATTTT	CASSPRDRGRGQPQHF
TRBD1	once	13	TRBV28	TRBJ1-2	TGTGCCAGCAGTTTGCAGGGGGCCCATGGCTACACCTTC	CASSLQGAHGYTF
TRBD1	.	13	TRBV2	TRBJ2-1	TGTGCCAGCCGTAACAGGGGGCGGGATGAGCAGTTCTTC	CASRNRGRDEQFF
TRBD1	.	14	TRBV6-6	TRBJ1-2	TGTGCCAGCAGAACAGGACAGGCTAACTATGGCTACACCTTC	CASRTGQANYGYTF
.	.	16	TRBV19	TRBJ2-2	TGTGCCAGTAGTATTTCAGGGAGGAGGAGAACCGGGGAGCTGTTTTTT	CASSISGRRRTGELFF
.	once	12	TRBV10-3	TRBJ2-5	TGTGCCATCAGTGAGCCAGGAGAGACCCAGTACTTC	CAISEPGETQYF
TRBD2	once	15	TRBV7-3	TRBJ2-1	TGTGCCAGCAGCTTTAGCGGGATGCTCTACAATGAGCAGTTCTTC	CASSFSGMLYNEQFF
TRBD2	.	17	TRBV11-2	TRBJ2-7	TGTGCCAGCAGCTTAGGGAGCGGGAGGGCCTTTAGGTACGAGCAGTACTTC	CASSLGSGRAFRYEQYF
.	.	13	TRBV27	TRBJ2-7	TGTGCCAGCAGACCCTACCCCACCTACGAGCAGTACTTC	CASRPYPTYEQYF
TRBD2	.	15	TRBV7-9	TRBJ2-5	TGTGCCAGCAGCTTAGCGGCGGGGGATCACGAGACCCAGTACTTC	CASSLAAGDHETQYF
.	.	12	TRBV11-3	TRBJ2-1	TGTGCCAGCAGCCCTGGTGGGGCCGAGCAGTTCTTC	CASSPGGAEQFF
TRBD1	.	15	TRBV23-1	TRBJ2-1	TGCGCCAGCAGTCACAACGGGACAGCCTACAATGAGCAGTTCTTC	CASSHNGTAYNEQFF
TRBD2	.	15	TRBV7-2	TRBJ2-7	TGTGCCAGCAGCTTCCTGACTAGCGGGAGTCTCGAGCAGTACTTC	CASSFLTSGSLEQYF
TRBD1	few	14	TRBV6-1	TRBJ1-5	TGTGCCAGCAGTGGACAGGGAGACGATCAGCCCCAGCATTTT	CASSGQGDDQPQHF
.	.	14	TRBV7-9	TRBJ2-1	TGTGCCAGCAGCTTAGTAGACACGAAAAATGAGCAGTTCTTC	CASSLVDTKNEQFF
.	.	13	TRBV6-4	TRBJ2-1	TGTGCCAGCAATCCTCCGCCGAGGAATGAGCAGTTCTTC	CASNPPPRNEQFF
.	.	14	TRBV29-1	TRBJ2-1	TGCAGCGTTGCTTACGGGAGTCCGGGCTATGAGCAGTTCTTC	CSVAYGSPGYEQFF
TRBD1	.	16	TRBV28	TRBJ1-2	TGTGCCAGCAGTTTAGCCGGGACAGGAAGGAGCTATGGCTACACCTTC	CASSLAGTGRSYGYTF
TRBD1	few	15	TRBV5-1	TRBJ2-3	TGCGCCAGCAGCTTGGGGGACAGGGTTGGCGATACGCAGTATTTT	CASSLGDRVGDTQYF
.	.	15	TRBV7-8	TRBJ2-1	TGTGCCAGCAGCCGAGACTCACGGGCGGGGAATGAGCAGTTCTTC	CASSRDSRAGNEQFF
TRBD1	.	15	TRBV19	TRBJ1-5	TGTGCCTCAAAAGGGAGACAGGGGTGGAATCAGCCCCAGCATTTT	CASKGRQGWNQPQHF
TRBD2	.	14	TRBV18	TRBJ2-7	TGTGCCAGCTCACCAGGACTAGCGGGCTACGAGCAGTACTTC	CASSPGLAGYEQYF
TRBD1	.	17	TRBV4-1	TRBJ2-7	TGCGCCAGCAGCCAAGAGGGGCGGTCGGGACAGGGTGACGAGCAGTACTTC	CASSQEGRSGQGDEQYF
.	.	15	TRBV4-1	TRBJ2-4	TGCGCCAGCAGCCTAACCGAAATAGGTGCGGACATTCAGTACTTC	CASSLTEIGADIQYF
.	.	15	TRBV9	TRBJ2-7	TGTGCCAGCAGCGTCAGCCAGGGCCCCAACTACGAGCAGTACTTC	CASSVSQGPNYEQYF
TRBD1	.	15	TRBV5-1	TRBJ2-1	TGCGCCAGCAGCTTGGCGGGACAGGGGGGCGATGAGCAGTTCTTC	CASSLAGQGGDEQFF
TRBD1	.	20	TRBV9	TRBJ1-3	TGTGCCAGCAGCCCCCAATCGAGGACAGGGCGAGAAGGCTCTGGAAACACCATATATTTT	CASSPQSRTGREGSGNTIYF
TRBD1	.	14	TRBV7-2	TRBJ1-1	TGTGCCAGCAGCCCACAGGGGGTGGGCACTGAAGCTTTCTTT	CASSPQGVGTEAFF
TRBD1	few	15	TRBV6-5	TRBJ1-2	TGTGCCAGCGAGCCGGGACAGGGACGTCACTATGGCTACACCTTC	CASEPGQGRHYGYTF
TRBD1	.	16	TRBV19	TRBJ2-7	TGTGCCAGTAGCCGATCAGGGGGCATTAGCATCTACGAGCAGTACTTC	CASSRSGGISIYEQYF